The rows below give T cell receptor beta chains drawn from one sample of a study of T cells expressing NK-cell markers. TCRdb re-called the 5' RACE reads and catalogs CDR3 proteins one per entry, DNA excluded. The sample table sets out about 260,000 distinct CDR3 sequences. Input material: blood T cells: a sorted CD56 or NKG2C T cell subset, CD4+ or CD8+ T cells, or bulk PBMC T cells (not recorded which). Receptors were obtained from a man younger than 35 in good health. Both conserved end residues are part of each CDR3.

V gene	J gene	CDR3 protein
TRBV20-1	TRBJ2-5	CSATRGAEGSETQYF
TRBV19	TRBJ2-3	CASTTSGTDTQYF
TRBV29-1	TRBJ2-3	CSAPLRGSTDTQYF
TRBV12-3/TRBV12-4	TRBJ2-2	CASSGTGLHTGELFF
TRBV5-1	TRBJ1-1	CASSPGGRQIMNTEAFF
TRBV18	TRBJ2-5	CASSPARMGETQYF
TRBV25-1	TRBJ2-1	CASSWSSGESSYNEQFF
TRBV24-1	TRBJ2-7	CATSDYRADGLQYF
TRBV10-3	TRBJ2-7	CAIKGSTGSHEQYF
TRBV6-1	TRBJ1-3	CASRKGSGVGNTIYF
TRBV7-2	TRBJ1-1	CASSIRGLNTEAFF
TRBV20-1	TRBJ2-4	CSANRGQGGPLAKNIQYF
TRBV29-1	TRBJ2-2	CSVKGLAGGGTGELFF
TRBV12-3/TRBV12-4	TRBJ2-2	CASSSGRLYTGELFF
TRBV20-1	TRBJ2-7	CSAIPGTADSEQYF
TRBV21-1	TRBJ1-5	CASSALQGLSEGNNQPQHF
TRBV24-1	TRBJ1-2	CATSDLSSEAYTF
TRBV5-1	TRBJ2-2	CASSPRLAGPYGTGELFF
TRBV20-1	TRBJ2-5	CSARRSDRGLGETQYF
TRBV20-1	TRBJ2-3	CSARPRDRFTDTQYF
TRBV12-3/TRBV12-4	TRBJ1-3	CASTLTGGGNTIYF
TRBV20-1	TRBJ2-7	CSAAPGQGSYEQYF
TRBV5-1	TRBJ1-1	CASSPGGQGTEAFF
TRBV6-5	TRBJ1-5	CASSYKGFPSNQPQHF
TRBV20-1	TRBJ1-1	CSAQDRGRTEAFF
TRBV29-1	TRBJ2-1	CSPLRYAGAVDEQFF
TRBV4-2	TRBJ2-3	CASSNRASTDTQYF
TRBV29-1	TRBJ1-1	CSVEYVPNTEAFF
TRBV28	TRBJ2-5	CASSLGRGVGGIETQYF
TRBV5-1	TRBJ2-1	CASSWKGQGVNEQFF
TRBV3-1	TRBJ2-2	CASSPQQDTGELFF
TRBV10-3	TRBJ2-5	CATAGQGDQETQYF
TRBV29-1	TRBJ2-1	CSVVVSGGPNEQFF
TRBV20-1	TRBJ2-7	CSARVGFVYEQYF
TRBV20-1	TRBJ1-5	CSARGGLDQPQHF
TRBV6-1	TRBJ1-5	CASSAWTGRSNQPQHF
TRBV18	TRBJ2-1	CASSPLDSSYNEQFF